This T cell receptor (beta chain) is from a study of regulatory T cells in long-lasting Graves disease. The length of the CDR3 is 15 residues. In germline, CDR1 is GTSNPN, CDR2 SVGIG (reference sequence). V lost 0 bases and J lost 0, with 11 bases in between. The time point was: persistent/refractory GD, antithyroid drugs over 5 years with positive TRAb. PBMC RNA was the source of the TCR library. For TCR beta, libraries came from iRepertoire HTBI primers and Arm-PCR of CDR3 regions. TCRdb passed the multiplex PCR reads through MiXCR, listing each CDR3 protein once. The table lists hundreds of thousands of distinct CDR3 sequences, less than 25% of them singletons. This clonotype was found many times. The antigen is undetermined. General study results and limits: Results may be inaccurate due to the small sample size.

The receptor was isolated from a female donor with Graves disease. This rearrangement joins TRBV30 to TRBJ1-1; TRBD1 is a possible D gene (6 bases). Here the sequenced sample was peripheral blood mononuclear cells (PBMCs), taken when the disease was refractory, from a patient treated with antithyroid drugs. The CDR3 coding sequence is TGTGCCTGGAGTGTACAAGGACAGATGAACACTGAAGCTTTCTTT. Encoded protein: CAWSVQGQMNTEAFF. Based on the CDR3 plus reference TRBV30 and TRBJ1-1, the full variable domain is SQTIHQWPATLVQPVGSPLSLECTVEGTSNPNLYWYRQAAGRGLQLLFYSVGIGQISSEVPQNLSASRPQDRQFILSSKKLLLSDSGFYLCAWSVQGQMNTEAFFGQGTRLTVV.